The clone carrying this T cell receptor beta chain was observed at least ten times. Antigen specificity is unknown. These data originate in a study of T cells in Graves' hyperthyroidism and ophthalmopathy. Study-wide background: Peripheral blood was taken when the disease was first diagnosed, before any treatment began.

Germline CDR1 is LGHDT and CDR2 is YNNKEL (reference sequence). The CDR3 consists of 17 residues. After removal of 4 bases from V and 4 bases from J, the junction contained 11 bases not matched to a gene. Findings of the study overall: By a 13 V-J model, ophthalmopathy was set apart from stable hyperthyroidism.

Amplification yielded TCR beta CDR3 regions, with RNA transcripts as the source. With the HTBI primer set, the TCR CDR3 went through a first round of RT-PCR. MiXCR, run by TCRdb on the multiplex PCR reads, gives a single entry per CDR3 protein. The sample lists about 360,000 distinct CDR3 sequences, 13% occurring once. Sequencing was carried out using blood. The V gene is TRBV3-1, the J gene TRBJ1-1; the match to TRBD1 covers 11 bases. The TCR comes from a woman between 18 and 30 years old with Graves' hyperthyroidism. CDR3 bases: TGTGCCAGCAGCCCTAGAGGACAGGGGGCAGGAAGCACTGAAGCTTTCTTT. It translates to CASSPRGQGAGSTEAFF.